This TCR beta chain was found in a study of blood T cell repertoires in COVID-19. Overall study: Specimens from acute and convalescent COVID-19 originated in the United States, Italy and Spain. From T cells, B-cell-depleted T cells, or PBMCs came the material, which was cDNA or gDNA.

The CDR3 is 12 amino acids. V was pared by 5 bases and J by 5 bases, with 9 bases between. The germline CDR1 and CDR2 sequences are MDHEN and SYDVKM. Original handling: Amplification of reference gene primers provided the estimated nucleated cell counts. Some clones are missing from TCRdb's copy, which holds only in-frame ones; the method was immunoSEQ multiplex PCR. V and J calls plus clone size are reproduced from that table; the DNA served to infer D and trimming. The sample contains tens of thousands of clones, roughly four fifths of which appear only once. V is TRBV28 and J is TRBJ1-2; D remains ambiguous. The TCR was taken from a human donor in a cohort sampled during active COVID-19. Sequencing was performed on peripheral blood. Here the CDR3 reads CASSLSIYGYTF. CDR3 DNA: TGTGCCAGCAGTCTTTCTATTTATGGCTACACCTTC.